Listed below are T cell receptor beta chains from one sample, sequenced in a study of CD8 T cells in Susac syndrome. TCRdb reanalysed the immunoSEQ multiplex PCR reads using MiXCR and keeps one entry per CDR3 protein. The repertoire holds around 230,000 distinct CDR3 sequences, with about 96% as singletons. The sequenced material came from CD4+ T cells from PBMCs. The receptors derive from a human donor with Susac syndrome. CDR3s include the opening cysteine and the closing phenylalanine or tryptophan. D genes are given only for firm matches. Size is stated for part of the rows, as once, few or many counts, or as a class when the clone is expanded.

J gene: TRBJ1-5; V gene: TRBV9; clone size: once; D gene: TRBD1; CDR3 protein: CASSVGTGGNNQPQHF; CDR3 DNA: TGTGCCAGCAGCGTAGGGACAGGGGGGAACAATCAGCCCCAGCATTTT
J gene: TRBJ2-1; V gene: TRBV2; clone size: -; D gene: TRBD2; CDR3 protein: CASRTGTSDNEQFF; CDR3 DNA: TGTGCCAGCAGGACGGGGACTAGCGACAATGAGCAGTTCTTC
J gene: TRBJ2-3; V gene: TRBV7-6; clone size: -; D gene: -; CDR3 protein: CASSLGDTDTQYF; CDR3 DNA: TGTGCCAGCAGCTTAGGAGACACAGATACGCAGTATTTT
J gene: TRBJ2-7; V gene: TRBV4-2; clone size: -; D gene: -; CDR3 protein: CASSTESGAPREQYF; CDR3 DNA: TGTGCCAGCAGCACTGAGAGCGGAGCACCGAGGGAGCAGTACTTC
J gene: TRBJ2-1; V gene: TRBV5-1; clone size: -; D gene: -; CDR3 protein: CASSGGGRQFF; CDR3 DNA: TGCGCCAGCAGTGGTGGAGGGAGGCAGTTCTTC
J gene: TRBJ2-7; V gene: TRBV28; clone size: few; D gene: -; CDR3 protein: CASSFTISYEQYF; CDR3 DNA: TGTGCCAGCAGTTTCACGATATCCTACGAGCAGTACTTC
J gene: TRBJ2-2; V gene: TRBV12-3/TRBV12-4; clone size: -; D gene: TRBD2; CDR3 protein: CASSLDSGLAGELFF; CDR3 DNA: TGTGCCAGCAGTTTAGATTCTGGACTAGCCGGGGAGCTGTTTTTT
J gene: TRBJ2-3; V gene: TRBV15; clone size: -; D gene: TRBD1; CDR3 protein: CATSRGDRVAPDTQYF; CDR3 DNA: TGTGCCACCAGCAGAGGGGACAGAGTGGCCCCAGATACGCAGTATTTT
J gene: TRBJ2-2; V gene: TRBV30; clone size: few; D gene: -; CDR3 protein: CAWSPRTGITGELFF; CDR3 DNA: TGTGCCTGGAGTCCCAGAACAGGGATCACCGGGGAGCTTTTTTTT
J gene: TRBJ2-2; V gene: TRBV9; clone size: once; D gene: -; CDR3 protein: CASSVREFAGELFF; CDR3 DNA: TGTGCCAGCAGCGTAAGGGAATTTGCCGGGGAGCTGTTTTTT
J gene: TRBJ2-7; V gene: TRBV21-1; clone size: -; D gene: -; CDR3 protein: CASKGRSPHVPKYEQYF; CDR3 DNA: TGTGCCAGCAAGGGGAGGTCACCCCATGTCCCCAAATACGAGCAGTACTTC
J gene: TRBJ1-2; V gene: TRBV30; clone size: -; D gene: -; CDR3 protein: CAWSTGFLNYGYTF; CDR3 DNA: TGTGCCTGGTCTACAGGATTCCTTAACTATGGCTACACCTTC
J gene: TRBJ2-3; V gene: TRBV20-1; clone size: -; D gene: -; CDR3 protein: CSARNPGTGNTDTQYF; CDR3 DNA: TGCAGTGCTAGAAACCCCGGGACTGGAAACACAGATACGCAGTATTTT
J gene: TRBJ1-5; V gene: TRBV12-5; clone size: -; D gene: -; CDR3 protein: CASGAQHQPQHF; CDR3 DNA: TGTGCTAGTGGTGCCCAGCATCAGCCCCAGCATTTT
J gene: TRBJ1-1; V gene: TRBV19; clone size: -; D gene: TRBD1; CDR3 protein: CASSSDRGRTEAFF; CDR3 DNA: TGTGCCAGTAGTAGCGACAGGGGTAGGACTGAAGCTTTCTTT
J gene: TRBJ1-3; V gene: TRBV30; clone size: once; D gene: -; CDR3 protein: CAWSRGLKGDSGNTIYF; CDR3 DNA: TGTGCCTGGAGCCGAGGACTGAAGGGAGACTCTGGAAACACCATATATTTT
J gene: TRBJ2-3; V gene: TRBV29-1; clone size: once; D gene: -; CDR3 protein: CSVAGTDTQYF; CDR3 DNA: TGCAGCGTTGCAGGAACAGATACGCAGTATTTT
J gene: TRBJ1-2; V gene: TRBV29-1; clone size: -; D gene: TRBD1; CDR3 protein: CSEQGDPYGYTF; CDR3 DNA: TGCAGCGAACAGGGGGACCCTTATGGCTACACCTTC
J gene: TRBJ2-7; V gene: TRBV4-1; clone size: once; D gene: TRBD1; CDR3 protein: CASSHRGQGVSYEQYF; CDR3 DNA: TGCGCCAGCAGCCACAGGGGCCAGGGGGTGTCCTACGAGCAGTACTTC
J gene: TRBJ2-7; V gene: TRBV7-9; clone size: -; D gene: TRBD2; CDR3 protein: CASSGPGGYEQYF; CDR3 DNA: TGTGCCAGCAGCGGCCCGGGGGGCTACGAGCAGTACTTC
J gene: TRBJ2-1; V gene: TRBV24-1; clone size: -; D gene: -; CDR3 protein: CATSVFKGQSSYNEQFF; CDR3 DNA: TGTGCCACCAGTGTATTTAAAGGTCAGAGCTCCTACAATGAGCAGTTCTTC
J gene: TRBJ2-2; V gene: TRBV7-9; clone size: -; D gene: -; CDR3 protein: CASRLVGAGELFF; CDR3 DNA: TGTGCCAGCAGATTGGTAGGGGCCGGGGAGCTGTTTTTT